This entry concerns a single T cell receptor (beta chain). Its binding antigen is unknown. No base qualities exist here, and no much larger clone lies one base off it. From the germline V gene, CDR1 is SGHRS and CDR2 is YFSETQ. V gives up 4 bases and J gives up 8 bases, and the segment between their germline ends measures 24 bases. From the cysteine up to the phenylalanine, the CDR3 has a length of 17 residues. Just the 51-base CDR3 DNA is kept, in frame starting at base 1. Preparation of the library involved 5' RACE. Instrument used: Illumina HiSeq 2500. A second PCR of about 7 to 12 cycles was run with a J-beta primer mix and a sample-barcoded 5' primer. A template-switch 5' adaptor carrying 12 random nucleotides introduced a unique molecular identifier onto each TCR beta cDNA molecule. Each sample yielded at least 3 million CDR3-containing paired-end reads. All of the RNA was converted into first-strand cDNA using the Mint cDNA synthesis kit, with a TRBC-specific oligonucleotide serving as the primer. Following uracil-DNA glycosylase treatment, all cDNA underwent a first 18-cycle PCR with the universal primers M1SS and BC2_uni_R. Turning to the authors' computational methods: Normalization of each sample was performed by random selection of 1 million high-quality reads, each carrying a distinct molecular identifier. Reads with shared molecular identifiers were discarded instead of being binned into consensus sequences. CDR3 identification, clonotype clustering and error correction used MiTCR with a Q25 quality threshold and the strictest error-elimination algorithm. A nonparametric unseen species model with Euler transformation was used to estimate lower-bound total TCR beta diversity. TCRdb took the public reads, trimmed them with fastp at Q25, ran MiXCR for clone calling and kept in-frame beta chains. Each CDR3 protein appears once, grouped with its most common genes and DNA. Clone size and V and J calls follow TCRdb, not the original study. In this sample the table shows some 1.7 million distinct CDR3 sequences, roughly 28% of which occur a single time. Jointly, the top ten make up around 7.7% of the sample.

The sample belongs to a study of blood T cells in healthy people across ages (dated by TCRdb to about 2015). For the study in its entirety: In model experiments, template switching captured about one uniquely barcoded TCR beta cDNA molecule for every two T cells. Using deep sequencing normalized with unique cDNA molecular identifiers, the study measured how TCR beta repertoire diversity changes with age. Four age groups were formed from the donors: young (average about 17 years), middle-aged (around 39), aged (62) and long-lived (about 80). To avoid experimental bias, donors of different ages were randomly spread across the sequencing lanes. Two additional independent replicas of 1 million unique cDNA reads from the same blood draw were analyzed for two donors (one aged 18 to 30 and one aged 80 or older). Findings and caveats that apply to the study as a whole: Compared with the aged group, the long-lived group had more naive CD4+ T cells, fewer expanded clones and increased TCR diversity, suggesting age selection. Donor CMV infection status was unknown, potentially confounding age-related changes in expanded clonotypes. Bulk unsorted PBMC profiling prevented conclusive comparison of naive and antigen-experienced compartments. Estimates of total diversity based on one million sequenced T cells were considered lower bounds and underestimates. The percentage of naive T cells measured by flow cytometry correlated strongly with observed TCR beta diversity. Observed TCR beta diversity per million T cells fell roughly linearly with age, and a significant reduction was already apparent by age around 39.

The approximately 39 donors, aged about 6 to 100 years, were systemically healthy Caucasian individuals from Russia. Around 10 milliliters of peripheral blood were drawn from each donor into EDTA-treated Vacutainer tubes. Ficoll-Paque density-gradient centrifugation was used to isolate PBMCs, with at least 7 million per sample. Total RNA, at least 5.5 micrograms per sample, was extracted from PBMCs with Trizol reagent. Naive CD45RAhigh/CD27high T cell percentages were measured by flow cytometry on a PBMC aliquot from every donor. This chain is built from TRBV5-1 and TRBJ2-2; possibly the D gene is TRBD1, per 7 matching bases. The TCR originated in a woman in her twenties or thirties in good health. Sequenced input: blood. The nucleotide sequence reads TGCGCCAGCAGCAAAATACCAGGGGGGTCCCTGACTGGGGAGCTGTTTTTT. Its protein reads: CASSKIPGGSLTGELFF.